This TCR beta chain was sequenced during a study of blood T cell repertoires in COVID-19. This CDR3 has 15 amino acids. The germline V gene has CDR1 GTSNPN and CDR2 SVGIG (reference sequence). Trimming at V came to 3 bases and at J to 3 bases, leaving 6 bases not matched to a gene. In the original workflow: Amplified reference gene primers provided the basis for estimating nucleated cell counts. The assay was immunoSEQ multiplex PCR, and TCRdb's table has in-frame clones only and misses some. From that table come the V and J calls and clone size; the DNA was used to work out D and trimming. The sample lists 70,000 to 75,000 clones, 90% occurring once.

The source material was peripheral blood. The chain combines TRBV30 with TRBJ2-1; 9 positions match TRBD2. The sequence came from a woman between 18 and 29 years old with acute or convalescent COVID-19. This CDR3 is CAWSAGLAFYNEQFF. The CDR3 nucleotides read TGTGCCTGGAGCGCGGGACTAGCCTTCTACAATGAGCAGTTCTTC.